What follows are 9 T cell receptor beta chains derived from one specimen sequenced in a study of early T cells in non-severe SARS-CoV-2 infection. Each CDR3 protein gets one entry after TCRdb re-called the 5' RACE reads with MiXCR. This sample has more than 60,000 distinct CDR3 sequences, with around 11% found just once. The source was whole blood, collected at baseline. The receptor source for this set is an adult who was a healthcare worker with PCR-confirmed SARS-CoV-2 infection or an uninfected control (not recorded which).

The chain links TRBV11-2 to TRBJ2-7; tentatively, D is TRBD1 (6 bases). The CDR3 extends over 14 amino acids. CDR1 and CDR2 from the germline V gene are SGHAT and FQNNGV. V gave up 3 bases and J gave up 2 bases, with 11 bases separating them. Here the CDR3 DNA reads TGTGCCAGCAGCTTCGGGGACACTACCTACGAGCAGTACTTC. As protein: CASSFGDTTYEQYF.

This clonotype occurred a few times. This chain connects TRBV5-8 to TRBJ1-6; TRBD1 matches at 7 bases. The CDR3 totals 15 residues. V shed 0 bases, J shed 9 bases, and the junction held 6 bases outside the gene matches. CDR1 and CDR2 (germline): SGHTS, YDEGEE. The CDR3, as DNA: TGTGCCAGCAGCTTGGGTCAGGGGGTCGGTTCACCCCTCCACTTT. Its translation: CASSLGQGVGSPLHF.

The rearrangement links TRBV27 to TRBJ1-1; D is unresolved. This CDR3 comprises 14 residues. Looked up from germline, CDR1 is MNHEY and CDR2 is SMNVEV (reference sequence). The ends were cut back, 6 bases at V and 1 base at J, with 12 bases in the middle. The DNA for the CDR3 is TGTGCCAGCAGGGTCCTTCTCGAGAACACTGAAGCTTTCTTT. Translation gives CASRVLLENTEAFF.

This clonotype has more than one count but fewer than ten. The genes are TRBV5-5 and TRBJ1-5, with a tentative D call TRBD1 (5 bases). CDR1 SGHKS and CDR2 YYEKEE come from the germline V gene (reference sequence). CDR3 length: 13 residues. The germline V and J ends were trimmed by 3 bases and 7 bases, with 11 bases remaining between them. CDR3 nucleotides: TGTGCCAGCAGCTCAACCAGGGCCCAGCCCCAGCATTTT. Its protein product is CASSSTRAQPQHF.

This clonotype was seen a handful of times. The V gene is TRBV6-5, the J gene TRBJ2-1, with D unresolved. Trimming pared 5 bases from V and 7 bases from J, leaving 9 bases between. Germline V gene data show CDR1 as MNHEY and CDR2 as SVGAGI. The CDR3 spans 12 residues. CDR3 coding DNA: TGTGCCAGCAGTAACTACGGAAATGAGCAGTTCTTC. Its protein product is CASSNYGNEQFF.

Ten or more counts support this clonotype. V gene TRBV11-2 combines with J gene TRBJ2-5; D is possibly TRBD1 (5 bases). CDR1 is SGHAT, CDR2 FQNNGV, per germline. CDR3 length equals 15 residues. V lost 1 base and J lost 6, with 15 bases in between. The CDR3 sequence: CASSLARWGAQTQYF. For the CDR3, the DNA is TGTGCCAGCAGCTTAGCGCGGTGGGGCGCGCAGACCCAGTACTTC. Based on the CDR3 plus reference TRBV11-2 and TRBJ2-5, the full variable domain is EAGVAQSPRYKIIEKRQSVAFWCNPISGHATLYWYQQILGQGPKLLIQFQNNGVVDDSQLPKDRFSAERLKGVDSTLKIQPAKLEDSAVYLCASSLARWGAQTQYFGPGTRLLVL.

V gene TRBV6-5 combines with J gene TRBJ1-3; D unclear. Germline CDR1 is MNHEY and CDR2 is SVGAGI. Trimming removed 3 bases at V and 4 bases at J, with 10 bases between. The CDR3 totals 14 residues. The DNA for the CDR3 is TGTGCCAGCAGTTATCGGCAGAAGGGAAACACCATATATTTT. Protein sequence: CASSYRQKGNTIYF.

This clonotype was observed many times. The rearrangement joins TRBV28 to TRBJ1-1; D gene ambiguous. CDR3 length equals 12 residues. V was trimmed by 6 bases and J by 5 bases, leaving 10 bases between them. Germline CDR1 is MDHEN and CDR2 is SYDVKM. CDR3 sequence (DNA): TGTGCCAGCAGACCCCCCGGGACTGAAGCTTTCTTT. Translated: CASRPPGTEAFF.

V usage is TRBV5-1 and J usage is TRBJ1-3; 8 nucleotides align to TRBD1. Trimming at V came to 4 bases and at J to 0 bases, leaving 6 bases not matched to a gene. The germline V gene encodes CDR1 SGHRS and CDR2 YFSETQ. This CDR3 has 16 residues. The CDR3 DNA reads TGCGCCAGCAGCGCTAAAACAGGGGGCTCTGGAAACACCATATATTTT. Encoded protein: CASSAKTGGSGNTIYF.